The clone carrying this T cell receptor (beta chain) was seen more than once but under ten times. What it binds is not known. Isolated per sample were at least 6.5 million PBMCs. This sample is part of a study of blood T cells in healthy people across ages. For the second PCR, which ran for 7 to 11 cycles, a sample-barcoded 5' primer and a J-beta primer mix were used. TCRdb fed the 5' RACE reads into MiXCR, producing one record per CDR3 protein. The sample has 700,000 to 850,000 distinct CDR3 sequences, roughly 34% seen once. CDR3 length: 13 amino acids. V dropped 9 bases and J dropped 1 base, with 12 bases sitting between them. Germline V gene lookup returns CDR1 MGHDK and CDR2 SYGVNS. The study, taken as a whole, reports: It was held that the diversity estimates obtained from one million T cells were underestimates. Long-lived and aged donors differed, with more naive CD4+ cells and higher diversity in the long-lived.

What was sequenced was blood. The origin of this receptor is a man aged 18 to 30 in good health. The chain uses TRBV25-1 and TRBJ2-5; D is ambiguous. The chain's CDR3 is CASTKWGQETQYF. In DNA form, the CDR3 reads TGTGCCAGTACCAAATGGGGCCAAGAGACCCAGTACTTC.